Below, 16 T cell receptor beta chains from the same sample are listed, as sequenced in a study of T cells in Graves' hyperthyroidism and ophthalmopathy. Amplification of TCR beta CDR3 regions was performed using RNA transcripts as template. Initially, a first-round RT-PCR of the TCR CDR3 employed the HTBI primer set. Using its own MiXCR run on the multiplex PCR reads, TCRdb lists one record per CDR3 protein. The sample lists around 690,000 distinct CDR3 sequences; approximately 15% were seen once. The sample comprised blood. Receptors originate from a man aged 45 to 65 with Graves' hyperthyroidism.

This clonotype showed up many times. The rearrangement joins TRBV27 to TRBJ2-2; D assignment may be TRBD1 or TRBD2 (5 bases each). The CDR3 contains 15 residues. Trimming stripped 7 bases from V and 5 bases from J, with 17 bases between. CDR1 and CDR2 from the germline V gene are MNHEY and SMNVEV (reference sequence). The DNA for the CDR3 is TGTGCCAGCAACCAGAGGGACGGATCGACCGGGGAGCTGTTTTTT. Translating it yields CASNQRDGSTGELFF.

For this clonotype: A much larger clone sits a single nucleotide away, making a read error possible. The rearrangement links TRBV27 to TRBJ2-2; D is uncertain. CDR1 is MNHEY and CDR2 is SMNVEV in the germline V gene (reference sequence). Trimming stripped 10 bases from V and 4 bases from J, with 13 bases between. This CDR3 is 13 amino acids long. The CDR3 spells CATSGGITGELFF. The CDR3 DNA sequence: TGTGCCACCTCCGGTGGGATCACCGGGGAGCTGTTTTTT.

Remarks on this clonotype: This could be a read error, since a much larger clone is one nucleotide away. The chain employs TRBV5-1 and TRBJ2-2; unclear D gene. Germline loops: CDR1 SGHRS, CDR2 YFSETQ. V lost 4 bases to trimming and J lost 3 bases, with 13 bases between them. The CDR3 is 15 residues long. The CDR3 is CASSPTGSYTGELFF. The CDR3 bases are TGCGCCAGCAGCCCGACCGGCTCATACACCGGGGAGCTGTTTTTT.

Ten or more counts support this clonotype. The CDR3 DNA reads TGTGCCACCAGCAGAGAGCGACAGGGAGGGAGGACCCAGTACTTC. It translates to CATSRERQGGRTQYF. This chain uses TRBV15 with TRBJ2-5, with D perhaps being TRBD1 or TRBD2 (7 bases each). Germline-derived CDR1 and CDR2 are LNHNV and YYDKDF (reference sequence). V lost 0 bases, J lost 7 bases, and 15 bases lay in between. The CDR3 totals 15 residues.

Only a few counts were recorded for this clonotype. The chain joins TRBV5-1 to TRBJ2-1; D perhaps matches TRBD2 (6 bases). Germline-derived CDR1 and CDR2 are SGHRS and YFSETQ. The CDR3 consists of 18 residues. The V gene lost 4 bases and the J gene lost 0 bases, with 20 bases spanning the gap. CDR3 sequence: CASSGGGTSFSSYNEQFF. The CDR3 nucleotides read TGCGCCAGCAGCGGAGGAGGGACTTCATTTAGCTCCTACAATGAGCAGTTCTTC.

For this clonotype: At one end, the junction sequence differs from germline, possibly due to a read error. The chain is built from TRBV3-1 and TRBJ2-7, with TRBD2 matching 9 bases. CDR3 length equals 15 residues. From germline, CDR1 is LGHDT and CDR2 YNNKEL (reference sequence). The DNA for the CDR3 is TGTGCCAGCAGGGAGACTAGCGGCCTTACCTACGAGCAGCATTTC. This encodes CASRETSGLTYEQHF.

The sample holds many counts of this clonotype. The chain couples TRBV25-1 to TRBJ2-5; D is possibly TRBD1 (6 bases). CDR1 is MGHDK, CDR2 SYGVNS, per germline. There are 16 residues in the CDR3. V shed 3 bases and J shed 2 bases, with 16 bases lying between them. The CDR3 sequence is CASSDSTWTEQETQYF. The CDR3 nucleotides read TGTGCCAGCAGTGATTCTACCTGGACAGAGCAAGAGACCCAGTACTTC.

V gene TRBV2 combines with J gene TRBJ2-7, with 7 bases identical to TRBD1. The CDR3 is 15 amino acids. Per germline, CDR1 SNHLY and CDR2 FYNNEI. J lost 0 bases, V lost 5 bases, and 7 bases had no gene match. CDR3 nucleotides: TGTGCCAGCAGTCCGGACAGGTGGTCCTCCTACGAGCAGTACTTC. Its protein product is CASSPDRWSSYEQYF.

This clonotype was detected a few times. J is TRBJ2-1 and V is TRBV7-9; unclear D gene. In germline, CDR1 is SEHNR, CDR2 FQNEAQ (reference sequence). V dropped 1 base and J dropped 3 bases, with 16 bases sitting between them. There are 17 residues in the CDR3. DNA for the CDR3: TGTGCCAGCAGCTTAGGGCAGATGGGTGGCGGCTACAATGAGCAGTTCTTC. This translates into CASSLGQMGGGYNEQFF.

Regarding this clonotype: This may be a read error, as it is one base from a much larger clone. V gene TRBV27 combines with J gene TRBJ2-7, with unresolved D. CDR3 length: 12 amino acids. Looked up from germline, CDR1 is MNHEY and CDR2 is SMNVEV (reference sequence). The CDR3 DNA follows: TGTGCCAGCAGTATCGCCTCCTGCGAGCAGTACTTC. Its translation is CASSIASCEQYF.

The chain is built from TRBV3-1 and TRBJ1-5, with D possibly matching TRBD1 (6 bases). This CDR3 contains 18 residues. Trimming took off 2 bases at V and 1 base at J, with 18 bases between the two ends. The germline V gene has CDR1 LGHDT and CDR2 YNNKEL (reference sequence). CDR3 region: CASSQSWGGAMSNQPQHF. The DNA for the CDR3 is TGTGCCAGCAGCCAATCTTGGGGGGGGGCAATGAGCAATCAGCCCCAGCATTTT.

The J gene is TRBJ2-4, the V gene TRBV6-1; TRBD2 matches 12 bases. The CDR3 has 18 amino acids. V was clipped by 4 bases and J by 6 bases; unmatched bases: 13. Per the germline V gene, CDR1 is MNHNS and CDR2 is SASEGT. CDR3 region: CASSGTSGARGLRNIQYF. CDR3 bases: TGTGCCAGCAGTGGGACTAGCGGGGCAAGGGGTCTGAGAAACATTCAGTACTTC.

This chain links TRBV7-2 with TRBJ2-3, with D perhaps TRBD1 or TRBD2 (6 bases each). The CDR3 extends over 15 amino acids. Germline CDR1 and CDR2: SGHTA and FQGNSA. The V gene lost 5 bases and the J gene lost 6 bases, with 18 bases spanning the gap. The CDR3 coding sequence is TGTGCCAGCAGCCAGAGGTGGGGGCGGGATGATACGCAGTATTTT. Translating gives CASSQRWGRDDTQYF.

This chain links TRBV27 with TRBJ2-7, with TRBD2 identical over 12 bases. Germline values: CDR1 MNHEY, CDR2 SMNVEV (reference sequence). The CDR3 runs to 16 residues. V dropped 1 base and J dropped 2; count of bases not matched to a gene: 3. CDR3 in amino acids: CASSLWASGRAYEQYF. The CDR3 bases are TGTGCCAGCAGTTTATGGGCTAGCGGGAGGGCCTACGAGCAGTACTTC.

This clonotype has a handful of counts. This chain connects TRBV5-8 to TRBJ1-4, with 8 bases that match TRBD1. The germline V gene has CDR1 SGHTS and CDR2 YDEGEE. With 2 bases clipped from V and 3 bases from J, the junction kept 9 bases outside the gene matches. This CDR3 is built from 17 residues. The CDR3 DNA sequence: TGTGCCAGCAGCTTACAGGGGGGGGTAAAAGCTAATGAAAAACTGTTTTTT. The encoded protein is CASSLQGGVKANEKLFF. Based on the CDR3 plus reference TRBV5-8 and TRBJ1-4, the full variable domain is EAGVTQSPTHLIKTRGQQATLRCSPISGHTSVYWYQQALGLGLQFLLWYDEGEERNRGNFPPRFSGRQFPNYSSELNVNALELEDSALYLCASSLQGGVKANEKLFFGSGTQLSVL.

The genes are TRBV29-1 and TRBJ2-3, with 13 bases that match TRBD2. CDR1 and CDR2 (germline): SQVTM, ANQGSEA. There are 15 residues in the CDR3. V trimming: 6 bases; J trimming: 5 bases; junction bases outside the gene matches: 8. CDR3 region: CSVPTSGRAVDTQYF. CDR3 in DNA: TGCAGCGTGCCAACTAGCGGGAGGGCCGTAGATACGCAGTATTTT.